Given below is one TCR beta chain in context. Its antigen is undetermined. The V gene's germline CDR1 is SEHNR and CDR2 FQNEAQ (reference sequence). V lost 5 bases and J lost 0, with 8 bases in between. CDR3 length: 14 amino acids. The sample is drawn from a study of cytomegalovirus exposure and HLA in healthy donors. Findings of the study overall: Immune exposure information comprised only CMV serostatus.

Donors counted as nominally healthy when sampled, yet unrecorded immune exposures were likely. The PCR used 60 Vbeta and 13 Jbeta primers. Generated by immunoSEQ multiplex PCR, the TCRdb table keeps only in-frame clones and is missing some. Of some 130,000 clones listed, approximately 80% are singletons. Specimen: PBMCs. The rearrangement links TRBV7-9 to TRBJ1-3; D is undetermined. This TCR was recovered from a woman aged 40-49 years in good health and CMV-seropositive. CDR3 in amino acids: CASSERVSGNTIYF. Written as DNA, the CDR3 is TGTGCCAGCAGCGAGCGAGTCTCTGGAAACACCATATATTTT.